These 13 T cell receptor beta chains were sequenced from one sample in a study of T cell responses to AZD1222 COVID-19 vaccine. TCRdb's table, derived via immunoSEQ multiplex PCR, lists solely in-frame clones and lacks some. Of around 100,000 clones listed, approximately 89% are singletons. The input for sequencing was peripheral blood, taken on day 0 of AZD1222 vaccination. The receptors were sampled from an adult in good health.

The J gene is TRBJ1-5, the V gene TRBV20-1, with unresolved D. Germline V gene lookup returns CDR1 DFQATT and CDR2 SNEGSKA (reference sequence). This CDR3 is built from 14 residues. The germline V and J ends were trimmed by 3 bases and 4 bases, with 13 bases remaining between them. The DNA of the CDR3 is TGCAGTGCTAGTAACAGAAACCCGAATCAGCCCCAGCATTTT. Translation: CSASNRNPNQPQHF.

The rearrangement links TRBV12-3 or TRBV12-4 to TRBJ1-1; D is undetermined. V was trimmed by 3 bases and J by 8 bases, leaving 7 bases between them. This CDR3 spans 11 amino acids. The CDR3 here is CASSLMTEAFF. CDR3 nucleotides: TGTGCCAGCAGTTTGATGACAGAAGCTTTCTTT.

The chain has TRBV7-9 and TRBJ2-2, with D unclear. The V gene's germline CDR1 is SEHNR and CDR2 FQNEAQ (reference sequence). The CDR3 contains 17 residues. V lost 3 bases to trimming and J lost 5 bases, with 19 bases between them. The CDR3 DNA reads TGTGCCAGCAGCTTGACCAGTCTCTCCGATCGTACCGGGGAGCTGTTTTTT. Translation gives CASSLTSLSDRTGELFF.

The count of this clone is one. The CDR3 nucleotides are TGTGCCAGCAGTCTGGAGGGGATCTACAATGAGCAGTTCTTC. Protein sequence: CASSLEGIYNEQFF. The chain combines TRBV3-1 (or the pseudogene TRBV3-2) with TRBJ2-1, with a possible D match to TRBD2 (6 bases). This CDR3 contains 14 residues. V was trimmed by 6 bases and J by 3 bases, leaving 12 bases between them. Germline V gives CDR1 LGHDT, CDR2 YNNKEL (reference sequence).

The chain is built from TRBV18 and TRBJ2-4; no clear D gene. The CDR3 has 14 amino acids. The V end was cut by 0 bases, the J end by 3 bases, with 6 bases between. CDR1 and CDR2 (germline): KGHSH, LQKENI. In DNA, the CDR3 is TGTGCCAGCTCACCACCGGGTAGCAAAAACATTCAGTACTTC. It is translated as CASSPPGSKNIQYF.

This clone was observed a handful of times. The chain couples TRBV5-4 to TRBJ2-6, with TRBD1 matching 7 bases. The trim removed 4 bases at V and 2 bases at J, leaving 15 bases unmatched. The germline V gene has CDR1 SGHNT and CDR2 YYREEE (reference sequence). The CDR3 runs to 19 residues. CDR3 sequence reads: CASSRGTAVREPGANVLTF. Written as DNA, the CDR3 is TGTGCCAGCAGCCGAGGGACAGCGGTTCGTGAGCCTGGGGCCAACGTCCTGACTTTC.

This chain joins TRBV5-1 and TRBJ2-3; 12 bases match TRBD2. The V gene end was trimmed by 2 bases and the J gene end by 6 bases; junction bases not matched to a gene: 7. The CDR3 loop spans 16 amino acids. Germline values: CDR1 SGHRS, CDR2 YFSETQ. For the CDR3, the DNA is TGCGCCAGCAGCTTCGGGACTAGCGGGTACAGGGATACGCAGTATTTT. This codes for CASSFGTSGYRDTQYF.

V is TRBV18 and J is TRBJ1-6; no clear D gene. The germline V and J ends were trimmed by 2 bases and 4 bases, with 12 bases remaining between them. Germline V lookup: CDR1 KGHSH, CDR2 LQKENI. The CDR3 has 16 amino acids. In DNA form, the CDR3 reads TGTGCCAGCTCACCAAAGGTGGGAAGTTATAATTCACCCCTCCACTTT. Translation gives CASSPKVGSYNSPLHF. Full variable domain (missing parts from reference TRBV18 and TRBJ1-6): NAGVMQNPRHLVRRRGQEARLRCSPMKGHSHVYWYRQLPEEGLKFMVYLQKENIIDESGMPKERFSAEFPKEGPSILRIQQVVRGDSAAYFCASSPKVGSYNSPLHFGNGTRLTVT.

The rearrangement uses TRBV7-2 and TRBJ1-2, with D possibly TRBD1 on 6 matching bases. CDR3 length: 13 amino acids. Trimming shortened V by 3 bases and J by 8 bases, and 13 bases separated the two germline ends. Germline CDR1 is SGHTA and CDR2 is FQGNSA. Here the CDR3 DNA reads TGTGCCAGCAGCTTGATACAGGGTAACGGCTACACCTTC. Protein sequence: CASSLIQGNGYTF.

The chain joins TRBV5-1 to TRBJ2-1, with 9 bases lining up with TRBD2. This CDR3 spans 15 amino acids. Losses at the gene ends were 4 bases for V and 2 bases for J; bases not matched to a gene: 4. The germline gives CDR1 SGHRS, CDR2 YFSETQ. In nucleotides, the CDR3 is TGCGCCAGCAGCCCGGGACTAGCTGCCTACAATGAGCAGTTCTTC. It specifies CASSPGLAAYNEQFF.

The chain links TRBV27 to TRBJ1-6, with 9 nucleotides matching TRBD1. Germline trimming cut 6 bases from V and 9 bases from J; bases unmatched to any gene: 9. This CDR3 is built from 15 residues. Per germline, CDR1 MNHEY and CDR2 SMNVEV (reference sequence). The CDR3 nucleotides read TGTGCCAGCAGCACATCCGGGACAGGGTTTTCACCCCTCCACTTT. Residues: CASSTSGTGFSPLHF.

This chain links TRBV5-4 with TRBJ1-3; possible D gene TRBD1, 5 bases. This CDR3 region has 15 residues. The germline V and J ends were trimmed by 4 bases and 3 bases, with 14 bases remaining between them. Germline V gives CDR1 SGHNT, CDR2 YYREEE (reference sequence). CDR3 nucleotide sequence: TGTGCCAGCAGCCCAGGGTTGCGAGATGGAAACACCATATATTTT. Its protein is CASSPGLRDGNTIYF.

The gene calls are TRBV7-6 and TRBJ1-4, with 8 bases aligning to TRBD1. V dropped 5 bases and J dropped 5; count of bases not matched to a gene: 7. The length of the CDR3 is 15 residues. Germline V gives CDR1 SGHVS, CDR2 FNYEAQ. The CDR3 bases are TGTGCCAGCAGCCTCGGACAGGGTCAGAATGAAAAACTGTTTTTT. This translates into CASSLGQGQNEKLFF.